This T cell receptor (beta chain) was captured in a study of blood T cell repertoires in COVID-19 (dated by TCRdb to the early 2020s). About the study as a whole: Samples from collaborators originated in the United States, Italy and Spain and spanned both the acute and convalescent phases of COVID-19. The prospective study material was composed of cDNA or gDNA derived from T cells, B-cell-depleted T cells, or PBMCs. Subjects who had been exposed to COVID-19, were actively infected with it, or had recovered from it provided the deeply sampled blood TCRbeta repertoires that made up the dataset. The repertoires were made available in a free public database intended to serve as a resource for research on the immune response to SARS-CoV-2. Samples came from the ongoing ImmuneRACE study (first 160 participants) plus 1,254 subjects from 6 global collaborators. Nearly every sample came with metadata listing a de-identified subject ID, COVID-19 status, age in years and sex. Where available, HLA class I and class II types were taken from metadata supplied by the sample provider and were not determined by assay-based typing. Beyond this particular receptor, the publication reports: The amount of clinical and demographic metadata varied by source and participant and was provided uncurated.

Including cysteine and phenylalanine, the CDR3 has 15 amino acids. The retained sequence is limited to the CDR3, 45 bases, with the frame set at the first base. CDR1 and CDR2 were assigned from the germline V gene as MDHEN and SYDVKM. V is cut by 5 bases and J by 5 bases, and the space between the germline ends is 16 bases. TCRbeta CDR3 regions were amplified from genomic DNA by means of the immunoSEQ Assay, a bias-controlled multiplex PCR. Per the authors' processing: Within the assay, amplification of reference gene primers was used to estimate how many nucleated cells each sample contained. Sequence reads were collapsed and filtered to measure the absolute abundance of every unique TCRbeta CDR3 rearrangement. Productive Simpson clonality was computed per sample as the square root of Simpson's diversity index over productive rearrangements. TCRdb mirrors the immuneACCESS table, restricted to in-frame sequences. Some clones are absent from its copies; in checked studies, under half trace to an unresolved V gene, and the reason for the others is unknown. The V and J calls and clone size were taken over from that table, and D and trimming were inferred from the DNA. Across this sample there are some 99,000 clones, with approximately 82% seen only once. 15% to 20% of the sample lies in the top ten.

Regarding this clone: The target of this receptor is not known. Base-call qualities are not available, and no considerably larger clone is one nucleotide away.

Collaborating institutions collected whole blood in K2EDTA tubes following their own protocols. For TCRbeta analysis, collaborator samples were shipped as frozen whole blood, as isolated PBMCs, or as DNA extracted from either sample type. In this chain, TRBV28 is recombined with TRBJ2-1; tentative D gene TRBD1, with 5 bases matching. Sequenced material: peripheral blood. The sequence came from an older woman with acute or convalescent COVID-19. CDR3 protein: CASSTSGHHNNEQFF. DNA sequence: TGTGCCAGCAGTACCTCAGGACACCACAACAATGAGCAGTTCTTC.